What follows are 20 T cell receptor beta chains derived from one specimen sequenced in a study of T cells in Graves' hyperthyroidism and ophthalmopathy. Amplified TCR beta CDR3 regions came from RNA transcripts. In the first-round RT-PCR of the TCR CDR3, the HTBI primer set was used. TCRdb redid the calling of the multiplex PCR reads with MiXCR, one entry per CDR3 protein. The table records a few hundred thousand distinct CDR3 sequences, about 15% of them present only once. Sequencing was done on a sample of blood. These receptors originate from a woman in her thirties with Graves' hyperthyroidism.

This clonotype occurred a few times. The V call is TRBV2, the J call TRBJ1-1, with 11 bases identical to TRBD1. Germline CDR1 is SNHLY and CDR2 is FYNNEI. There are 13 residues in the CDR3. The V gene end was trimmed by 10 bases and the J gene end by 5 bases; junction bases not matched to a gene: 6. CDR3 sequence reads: CATGQGARTEAFF. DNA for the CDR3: TGTGCCACAGGACAGGGGGCACGGACTGAAGCTTTCTTT.

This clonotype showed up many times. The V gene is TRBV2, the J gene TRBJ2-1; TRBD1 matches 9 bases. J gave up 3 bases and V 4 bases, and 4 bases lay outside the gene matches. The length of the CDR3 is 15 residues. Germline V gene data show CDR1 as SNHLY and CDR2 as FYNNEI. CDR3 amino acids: CASSAQGAGYNEQFF. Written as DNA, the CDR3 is TGTGCCAGCAGTGCACAGGGGGCTGGCTACAATGAGCAGTTCTTC. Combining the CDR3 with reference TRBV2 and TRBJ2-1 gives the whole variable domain EPEVTQTPSHQVTQMGQEVILRCVPISNHLYFYWYRQILGQKVEFLVSFYNNEISEKSEIFDDQFSVERPDGSNFTLKIRSTKLEDSAMYFCASSAQGAGYNEQFFGPGTRLTVL.

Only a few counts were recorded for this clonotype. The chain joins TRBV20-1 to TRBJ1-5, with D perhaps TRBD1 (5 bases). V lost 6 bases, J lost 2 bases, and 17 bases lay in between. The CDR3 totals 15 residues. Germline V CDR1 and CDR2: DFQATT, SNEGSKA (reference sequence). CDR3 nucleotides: TGCAGTGCCCAGAGGGGAGGCCGGGGCAATCAGCCCCAGCATTTT. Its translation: CSAQRGGRGNQPQHF.

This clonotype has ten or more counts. CDR3 DNA sequence: TGTGCCACCAGCGCTGGAACAGGGGTACACACTGAAGCTTTCTTT. Residues: CATSAGTGVHTEAFF. J is TRBJ1-1 and V is TRBV15; 7 nucleotides align to TRBD1. Germline CDR1 reads LNHNV; CDR2 reads YYDKDF (reference sequence). This CDR3 contains 15 residues. The trim removed 5 bases at V and 3 bases at J, leaving 9 bases unmatched.

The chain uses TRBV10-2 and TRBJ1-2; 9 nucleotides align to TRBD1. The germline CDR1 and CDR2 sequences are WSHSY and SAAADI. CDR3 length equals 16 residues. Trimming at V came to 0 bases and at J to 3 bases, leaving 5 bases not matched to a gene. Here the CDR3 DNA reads TGCGCCAGCAGTGAGTCGGTTACAGGGGGCGACTATGGCTACACCTTC. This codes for CASSESVTGGDYGYTF.

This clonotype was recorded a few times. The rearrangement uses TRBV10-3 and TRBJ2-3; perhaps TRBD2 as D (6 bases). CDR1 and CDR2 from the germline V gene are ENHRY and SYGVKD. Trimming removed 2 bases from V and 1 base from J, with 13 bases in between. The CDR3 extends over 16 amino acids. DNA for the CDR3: TGTGCCATCAGTGAGCCGTCGCGGGATCGCACAGATACGCAGTATTTT. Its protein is CAISEPSRDRTDTQYF.

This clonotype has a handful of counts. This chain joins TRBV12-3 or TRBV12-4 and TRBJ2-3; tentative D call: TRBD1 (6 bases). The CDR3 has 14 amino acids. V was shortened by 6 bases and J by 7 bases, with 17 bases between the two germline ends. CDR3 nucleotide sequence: TGTGCCAGCAGCAGACAGGCTGGGATAAATACGCAGTATTTT. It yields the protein CASSRQAGINTQYF.

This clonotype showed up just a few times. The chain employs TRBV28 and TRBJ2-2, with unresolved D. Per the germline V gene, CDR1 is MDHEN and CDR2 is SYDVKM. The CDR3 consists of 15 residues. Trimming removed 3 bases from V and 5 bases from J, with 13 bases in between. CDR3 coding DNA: TGTGCCAGCAGTTTTCGCCCCCAACAAACCGGGGAGCTGTTTTTT. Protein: CASSFRPQQTGELFF. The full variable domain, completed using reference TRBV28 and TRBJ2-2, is DVKVTQSSRYLVKRTGEKVFLECVQDMDHENMFWYRQDPGLGLRLIYFSYDVKMKEKGDIPEGYSVSREKKERFSLILESASTNQTSMYLCASSFRPQQTGELFFGEGSRLTVL.

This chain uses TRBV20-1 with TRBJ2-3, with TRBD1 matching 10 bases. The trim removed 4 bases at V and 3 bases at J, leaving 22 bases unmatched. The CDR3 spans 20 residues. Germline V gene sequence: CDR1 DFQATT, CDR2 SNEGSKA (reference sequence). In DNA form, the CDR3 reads TGCAGTGCTACAAAAGGGACAGGGGATATTATCTTACTGGGAACAGATACGCAGTATTTT. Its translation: CSATKGTGDIILLGTDTQYF.

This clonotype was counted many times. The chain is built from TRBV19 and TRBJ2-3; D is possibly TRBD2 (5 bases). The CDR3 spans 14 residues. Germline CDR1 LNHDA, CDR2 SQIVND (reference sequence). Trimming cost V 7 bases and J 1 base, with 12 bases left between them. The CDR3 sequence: CASKVRGGTDTQYF. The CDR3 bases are TGTGCCAGTAAAGTCCGGGGAGGCACAGATACGCAGTATTTT.

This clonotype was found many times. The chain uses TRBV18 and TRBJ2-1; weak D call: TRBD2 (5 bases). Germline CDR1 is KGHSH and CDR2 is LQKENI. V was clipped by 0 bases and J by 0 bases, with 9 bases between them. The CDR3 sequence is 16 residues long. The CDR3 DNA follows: TGTGCCAGCTCACCACCAAGCCTAGCCTCCTACAATGAGCAGTTCTTC. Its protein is CASSPPSLASYNEQFF.

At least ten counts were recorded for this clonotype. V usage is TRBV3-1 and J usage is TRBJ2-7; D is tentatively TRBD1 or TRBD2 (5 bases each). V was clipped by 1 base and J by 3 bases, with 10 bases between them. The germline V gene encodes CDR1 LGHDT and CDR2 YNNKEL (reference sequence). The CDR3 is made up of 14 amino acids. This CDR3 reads CASSQGGARYEQYF. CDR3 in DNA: TGTGCCAGCAGCCAAGGAGGGGCCCGCTACGAGCAGTACTTC.

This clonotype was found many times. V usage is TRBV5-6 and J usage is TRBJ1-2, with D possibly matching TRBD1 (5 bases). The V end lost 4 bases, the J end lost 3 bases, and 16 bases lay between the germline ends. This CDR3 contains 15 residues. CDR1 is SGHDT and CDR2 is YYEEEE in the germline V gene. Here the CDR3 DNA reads TGTGCCAGCAGCCCCGACAGTGGAGGGGACTATGGCTACACCTTC. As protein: CASSPDSGGDYGYTF.

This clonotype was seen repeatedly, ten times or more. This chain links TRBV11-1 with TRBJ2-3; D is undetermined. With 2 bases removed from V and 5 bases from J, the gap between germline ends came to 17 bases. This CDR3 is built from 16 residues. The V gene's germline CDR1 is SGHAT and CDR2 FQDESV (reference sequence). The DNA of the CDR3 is TGTGCCAGCAGCTTAACACCTATGACCGAGGAAGATACGCAGTATTTT. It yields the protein CASSLTPMTEEDTQYF.

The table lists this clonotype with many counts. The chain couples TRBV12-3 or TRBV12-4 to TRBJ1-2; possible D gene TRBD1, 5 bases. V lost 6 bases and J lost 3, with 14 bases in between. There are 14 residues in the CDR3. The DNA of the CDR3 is TGTGCCAGCAGCGCCATCCGCAGGGACTATGGCTACACCTTC. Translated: CASSAIRRDYGYTF.

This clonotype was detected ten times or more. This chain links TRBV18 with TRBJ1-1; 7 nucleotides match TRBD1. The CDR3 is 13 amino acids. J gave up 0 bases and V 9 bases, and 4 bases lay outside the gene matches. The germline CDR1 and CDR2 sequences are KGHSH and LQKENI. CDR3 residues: CASMGQMNTEAFF. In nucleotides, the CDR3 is TGTGCCAGTATGGGACAGATGAACACTGAAGCTTTCTTT.

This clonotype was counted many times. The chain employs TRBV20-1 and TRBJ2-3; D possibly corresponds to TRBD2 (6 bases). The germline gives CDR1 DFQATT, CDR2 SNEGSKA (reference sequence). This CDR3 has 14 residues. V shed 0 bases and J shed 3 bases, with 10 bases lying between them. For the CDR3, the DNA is TGCAGTGCTAGAGAGTCCGGAGGGACAGATACGCAGTATTTT. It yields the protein CSARESGGTDTQYF.

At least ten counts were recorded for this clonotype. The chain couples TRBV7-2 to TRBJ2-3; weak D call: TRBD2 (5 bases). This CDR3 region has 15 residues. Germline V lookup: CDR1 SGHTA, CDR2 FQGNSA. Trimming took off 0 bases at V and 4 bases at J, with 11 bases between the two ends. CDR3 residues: CASSLARRASDTQYF. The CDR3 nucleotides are TGTGCCAGCAGCTTAGCGAGGCGGGCCTCAGATACGCAGTATTTT.

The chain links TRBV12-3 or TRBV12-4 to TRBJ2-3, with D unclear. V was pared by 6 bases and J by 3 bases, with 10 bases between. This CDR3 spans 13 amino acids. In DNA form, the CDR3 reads TGTGCCAGCAGGATGGGTAGTACAGATACGCAGTATTTT. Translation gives CASRMGSTDTQYF.

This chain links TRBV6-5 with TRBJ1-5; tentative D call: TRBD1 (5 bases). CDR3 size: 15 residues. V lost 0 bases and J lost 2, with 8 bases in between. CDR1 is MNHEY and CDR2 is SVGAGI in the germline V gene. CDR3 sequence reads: CASSYSRGGNQPQHF. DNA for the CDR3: TGTGCCAGCAGTTACTCGAGAGGGGGCAATCAGCCCCAGCATTTT.